The next 20 T cell receptor beta chains were all read from a single sample in a study of blood T cell repertoires in COVID-19 (dated by TCRdb to 2020 to 2022). Libraries were made using the immunoSEQ multiplex PCR assay. TCRdb carries this immuneACCESS record with in-frame sequences only. Its versions omit some clonotypes, under half of them owing to an unresolved V gene in the studies checked, with the rest unexplained. The sample records hundreds of thousands of clones, 80% to 90% of which are singletons. Jointly, the top ten make up roughly 7.1% of the sample. Sequencing was done on a sample of peripheral blood. These receptor sequences come from a woman aged 60-70 years with COVID-19, enrolled during active disease.

This clone was counted many times. V usage is TRBV2 and J usage is TRBJ1-1; 7 bases match TRBD1. V shed 2 bases, J shed 10 bases, and the junction held 1 base outside the gene matches. The CDR3 is 11 residues long. Germline CDR1 reads SNHLY; CDR2 reads FYNNEI. CDR3 coding DNA: TGTGCCAGCAGTGAACCAGGGGGAGCTTTCTTT. The encoded protein is CASSEPGGAFF.

The chain recombines TRBV30 with TRBJ1-3, with 7 bases aligning to TRBD1. The CDR3 extends over 14 amino acids. The junction had 2 bases not matched to a gene; V was cut back by 2 bases and J by 1 base. CDR1 GTSNPN and CDR2 SVGIG come from the germline V gene (reference sequence). The CDR3: CAWSQTGSGNTIYF. The CDR3 coding sequence is TGTGCCTGGAGTCAGACAGGGTCTGGAAACACCATATATTTT.

This clone was observed once. This chain connects TRBV18 to TRBJ1-1; D unclear. Trimming took off 3 bases at V and 1 base at J, with 15 bases between the two ends. This CDR3 region has 16 residues. Germline V lookup: CDR1 KGHSH, CDR2 LQKENI. The CDR3 sequence: CASSPIEGPTNTEAFF. As DNA, the CDR3 is TGTGCCAGCTCACCTATAGAGGGTCCAACGAACACTGAAGCTTTCTTT.

In its sample, this clone was seen a few times. The V gene is TRBV7-8, the J gene TRBJ2-7; D perhaps matches TRBD2 (6 bases). Germline V gives CDR1 SGHVS, CDR2 FQNEAQ. Trimming took 3 bases from V and 5 from J, leaving 14 bases between them. CDR3 size: 14 residues. The CDR3 loop reads CASSFSRRGDEQYF. For the CDR3, the DNA is TGTGCCAGCAGCTTTTCGAGGAGGGGCGACGAGCAGTACTTC.

The V gene is TRBV5-1, the J gene TRBJ1-3; D is uncertain. V was pared by 4 bases and J by 0 bases, with 14 bases between. The CDR3 has 16 amino acids. Germline CDR1 and CDR2: SGHRS and YFSETQ. CDR3 residues: CASSNETPRSGNTIYF. CDR3 coding DNA: TGCGCCAGCAGCAATGAGACTCCTCGCTCTGGAAACACCATATATTTT. Looking up the rest from reference TRBV5-1 and TRBJ1-3 gives the full variable domain: KAGVTQTPRYLIKTRGQQVTLSCSPISGHRSVSWYQQTPGQGLQFLFEYFSETQRNKGNFPGRFSGRQFSNSRSEMNVSTLELGDSALYLCASSNETPRSGNTIYFGEGSWLTVV.

This clone turned up a few times. The V call is TRBV11-2, the J call TRBJ1-1; D is uncertain. Germline V lookup: CDR1 SGHAT, CDR2 FQNNGV. This CDR3 comprises 13 residues. Trimming removed 7 bases at V and 5 bases at J, with 14 bases between. CDR3 DNA: TGTGCCAGCACCTGGGGAGGGTTGACTGAAGCTTTCTTT. Its translation: CASTWGGLTEAFF. The full variable domain, rest sourced from reference TRBV11-2 and TRBJ1-1, is EAGVAQSPRYKIIEKRQSVAFWCNPISGHATLYWYQQILGQGPKLLIQFQNNGVVDDSQLPKDRFSAERLKGVDSTLKIQPAKLEDSAVYLCASTWGGLTEAFFGQGTRLTVV.

This clone was detected only once. The CDR3 loop is CASSSHSTAPPADTQYF. In nucleotides, the CDR3 is TGTGCCAGCAGCTCCCACTCGACAGCCCCTCCCGCAGATACGCAGTATTTT. The rearrangement links TRBV13 to TRBJ2-3; D is perhaps TRBD1 (5 bases). V dropped 4 bases and J dropped 4 bases, with 21 bases sitting between them. From germline, CDR1 is PRHDT and CDR2 FYEKMQ (reference sequence). The CDR3 is made up of 17 amino acids.

The gene calls are TRBV11-2 and TRBJ1-2; 7 nucleotides line up with TRBD1. V gave up 6 bases and J gave up 7 bases; unmatched junction bases: 17. The germline V gene encodes CDR1 SGHAT and CDR2 FQNNGV. This CDR3 is 16 amino acids long. DNA of the CDR3: TGTGCCAGCAGACCCCCCCGGGAAGGGGGCGCCTCTGGCTACACCTTC. Its protein is CASRPPREGGASGYTF.

The chain couples TRBV4-2 to TRBJ1-2; a weak D match, TRBD1 (5 bases). The CDR3 runs to 15 residues. The germline CDR1 and CDR2 sequences are LGHNA and YNFKEQ. V lost 0 bases and J lost 8, with 16 bases in between. For the CDR3, the DNA is TGTGCCAGCAGCCAAGATCGGAGGGGCTCCGGCGGCTACACCTTC. Translating gives CASSQDRRGSGGYTF.

This clone has just a few counts. The V call is TRBV27, the J call TRBJ1-5, with a tentative D call TRBD1 (5 bases). This CDR3 has 14 amino acids. Deletions cut 4 bases from V and 5 bases from J, with 12 bases between. The germline V gene encodes CDR1 MNHEY and CDR2 SMNVEV (reference sequence). The DNA of the CDR3 is TGTGCCAGCAGTTCCTCACAGGCGGATCAGCCCCAGCATTTT. Residues: CASSSSQADQPQHF.

The chain recombines TRBV7-9 with TRBJ2-1, with a weak D call TRBD1 (5 bases). This CDR3 has 15 amino acids. Trimming stripped 2 bases from V and 2 bases from J, with 10 bases between. Germline CDR1 reads SEHNR; CDR2 reads FQNEAQ (reference sequence). CDR3 residues: CASSLPGSAYNEQFF. DNA for the CDR3: TGTGCCAGCAGCTTACCAGGGTCGGCCTACAATGAGCAGTTCTTC.

The rearrangement uses TRBV6-5 and TRBJ2-1; 9 bases are shared with TRBD2. Trimming took 0 bases from V and 6 from J; bases not matched to a gene: 6. This CDR3 is 16 amino acids long. The germline V gene has CDR1 MNHEY and CDR2 SVGAGI. CDR3 bases: TGTGCCAGCAGTTACTCGTCAGGACTAGCGTCCAATGAGCAGTTCTTC. Amino acid sequence: CASSYSSGLASNEQFF.

This clone was counted a single time. The chain couples TRBV30 to TRBJ1-2; 10 bases agree with TRBD1. The CDR3 length is 16 residues. V was pared by 2 bases and J by 3 bases, with 9 bases of the junction left unmatched. Germline assignment: CDR1 GTSNPN and CDR2 SVGIG (reference sequence). The CDR3 reads CAWSRMWTGGDYGYTF. For the CDR3, the DNA is TGTGCCTGGAGTCGGATGTGGACAGGGGGAGACTATGGCTACACCTTC.

This clone is a singleton in its sample. The V and J genes are TRBV4-1 and TRBJ2-7, with 7 bases aligning to TRBD2. The germline gives CDR1 MGHRA, CDR2 YSYEKL. Losses at the gene ends were 3 bases for V and 0 bases for J; bases not matched to a gene: 17. The CDR3 is 19 amino acids. CDR3 region: CASSQLTSTARGFSYEQYF. The CDR3 DNA sequence: TGCGCCAGCAGCCAGCTCACTAGTACCGCGCGGGGGTTCTCCTACGAGCAGTACTTC.

This clone came up many times. This chain connects TRBV19 to TRBJ2-1, with 10 bases that match TRBD2. Germline values: CDR1 LNHDA, CDR2 SQIVND (reference sequence). There are 15 residues in the CDR3. V lost 4 bases and J lost 7; bases outside the gene matches: 7. CDR3 nucleotide sequence: TGTGCCAGTAGTACCCTAGCGGGGGAGGGGAATGAGCAGTTCTTC. Protein product: CASSTLAGEGNEQFF.

V gene TRBV10-3 combines with J gene TRBJ2-5; TRBD1 aligns across 8 bases. Looked up from germline, CDR1 is ENHRY and CDR2 is SYGVKD. Trimming cost V 7 bases and J 1 base; bases outside gene matches: 8. The CDR3 extends over 15 amino acids. The CDR3 here is CAINPGQGSQETQYF. CDR3 nucleotides: TGTGCCATCAACCCCGGACAGGGCAGCCAAGAGACCCAGTACTTC.

The chain carries TRBV30 and TRBJ1-5, with D possibly matching TRBD1 (6 bases). The ends were cut back, 1 base at V and 5 bases at J, with 15 bases in the middle. Germline-derived CDR1 and CDR2 are GTSNPN and SVGIG (reference sequence). The CDR3 loop spans 15 amino acids. The CDR3 region has the DNA TGTGCCTGGAGTGGTACAGGGAAGGCTCATCAGCCCCAGCATTTT. This encodes CAWSGTGKAHQPQHF.

This chain joins TRBV7-8 and TRBJ2-1, with 7 bases lining up with TRBD1. V shed 5 bases, J shed 5 bases, and the junction held 3 bases outside the gene matches. Germline loops: CDR1 SGHVS, CDR2 FQNEAQ. The CDR3 is 13 residues long. The CDR3 region has the DNA TGTGCCAGCAGCATCACAGGGGACAATGAGCAGTTCTTC. This gives the protein CASSITGDNEQFF.

The chain combines TRBV7-2 with TRBJ1-5; 12 nucleotides align to TRBD1. After removal of 3 bases from V and 9 bases from J, the junction contained 3 bases not matched to a gene. This CDR3 is 14 amino acids long. In germline, CDR1 is SGHTA, CDR2 FQGNSA. The CDR3, as DNA: TGTGCCAGCAGCTTGGGGACAGGGGGCTCGCCCCAGCATTTT. Its protein product is CASSLGTGGSPQHF.

The V call is TRBV27, the J call TRBJ1-5; possible D gene TRBD1, 5 bases. The CDR3 length is 14 residues. V was trimmed by 8 bases and J by 0 bases, leaving 11 bases between them. Germline CDR1 and CDR2: MNHEY and SMNVEV (reference sequence). The CDR3 DNA reads TGTGCCAGCCAGCGGGGGAATAGCAATCAGCCCCAGCATTTT. As protein: CASQRGNSNQPQHF.